This passage covers 16 T cell receptor beta chains from one sample sequenced in a study of T cells in Graves' hyperthyroidism and ophthalmopathy. Using RNA transcripts as the source, TCR beta CDR3 regions were amplified. When the TCR CDR3 underwent first-round RT-PCR, the HTBI primer set was used. One entry per CDR3 protein results from TCRdb running MiXCR on the multiplex PCR reads. Among 600,000 to 850,000 distinct CDR3 sequences listed, 18% were seen once. The sequenced sample was blood. These receptors originate from a woman between 45 and 65 years old with Graves' hyperthyroidism that later progressed to Graves' ophthalmopathy.

This clonotype was counted only a few times. The J gene is TRBJ1-6, the V gene TRBV3-1; D perhaps matches TRBD1 (6 bases). Between the trimmed V and J ends, which lost 3 bases and 5 bases, there was a span of 11 bases. The CDR3 loop spans 15 amino acids. The germline CDR1 and CDR2 sequences are LGHDT and YNNKEL (reference sequence). CDR3 amino acids: CASSQGAVDNSPLHF. The DNA for the CDR3 is TGTGCCAGCAGCCAGGGGGCTGTAGATAATTCACCCCTCCACTTT. The whole variable domain, filled in from reference TRBV3-1 and TRBJ1-6, reads DTAVSQTPKYLVTQMGNDKSIKCEQNLGHDTMYWYKQDSKKFLKIMFSYNNKELIINETVPNRFSPKSPDKAHLNLHINSLELGDSAVYFCASSQGAVDNSPLHFGNGTRLTVT.

This clonotype was counted at least ten times. The chain joins TRBV5-5 to TRBJ1-5; D is possibly TRBD1 (5 bases). V was trimmed by 0 bases and J by 5 bases, leaving 12 bases between them. Per germline, CDR1 SGHKS and CDR2 YYEKEE (reference sequence). The length of the CDR3 is 15 residues. CDR3 in amino acids: CASSLVGDAYQPQHF. CDR3 DNA: TGTGCCAGCAGCTTGGTTGGGGACGCATATCAGCCCCAGCATTTT. The full variable domain, in which reference TRBV5-5 and TRBJ1-5 provide the parts outside the CDR3, is DAGVTQSPTHLIKTRGQQVTLRCSPISGHKSVSWYQQVLGQGPQFIFQYYEKEERGRGNFPDRFSARQFPNYSSELNVNALLLGDSALYLCASSLVGDAYQPQHFGDGTRLSIL.

This clonotype was found many times. J is TRBJ2-4 and V is TRBV18; D is unresolved. Trimming pared 2 bases from V and 8 bases from J, leaving 4 bases between. From germline, CDR1 is KGHSH and CDR2 LQKENI. The CDR3 sequence is 11 residues long. As DNA, the CDR3 is TGTGCCAGCTCACCATCCCACATTCAGTACTTC. This gives the protein CASSPSHIQYF.

A few counts support this clonotype. The rearrangement uses TRBV6-1 and TRBJ2-5; TRBD1 is a possible D gene (6 bases). Between the trimmed V and J ends, which lost 5 bases and 2 bases, there was a span of 15 bases. There are 15 residues in the CDR3. CDR1 is MNHNS and CDR2 is SASEGT in the germline V gene. This CDR3 is CASSPTGSAQETQYF. DNA of the CDR3: TGTGCCAGCAGTCCGACAGGATCAGCTCAAGAGACCCAGTACTTC.

This chain connects TRBV30 to TRBJ1-4; a weak D match, TRBD1 (5 bases). The CDR3 totals 14 residues. Germline V lookup: CDR1 GTSNPN, CDR2 SVGIG (reference sequence). Trimming pared 8 bases from V and 5 bases from J, leaving 18 bases between. CDR3 protein: CARDHQGGNEKLFF. The CDR3 nucleotides are TGTGCCCGGGATCATCAGGGAGGAAATGAAAAACTGTTTTTT.

The table lists this clonotype with many counts. The CDR3 DNA sequence: TGTGCCAGCAGTGCGTCGCGGGGGACGACCTACGAGCAGTACTTC. Its translation is CASSASRGTTYEQYF. V and J are TRBV2 and TRBJ2-7, with 7 bases matching TRBD2. Trimming at V came to 4 bases and at J to 2 bases, leaving 8 bases not matched to a gene. Germline V gives CDR1 SNHLY, CDR2 FYNNEI. The CDR3 sequence is 15 residues long.

This clonotype was recorded a few times. The chain has TRBV6-1 and TRBJ1-2; D possibly corresponds to TRBD1 (6 bases). Per the germline V gene, CDR1 is MNHNS and CDR2 is SASEGT. The CDR3 runs to 14 residues. V dropped 6 bases and J dropped 7 bases, with 18 bases sitting between them. The CDR3 DNA reads TGTGCCAGCAGCCTAGGACGGACAGACTTTGGCTACACCTTC. Its protein product is CASSLGRTDFGYTF.

The table lists this clonotype with a few counts. The J gene is TRBJ1-4, the V gene TRBV12-3 or TRBV12-4; D call uncertain. This CDR3 has 12 amino acids. Trimming took off 1 base at V and 11 bases at J, with 8 bases between the two ends. The CDR3 region is CASSLGQRKLFF. The CDR3 DNA follows: TGTGCCAGCAGTTTAGGACAACGGAAACTGTTTTTT.

At least ten counts were recorded for this clonotype. The germline gene is not matched at one end of the junction; a read error may be the cause. The V gene is TRBV20-1, the J gene TRBJ1-2; TRBD1 agrees at 10 bases. Germline CDR1 and CDR2: DFQATT and SNEGSKA (reference sequence). The CDR3 covers 14 residues. The CDR3 region has the DNA TGCAGTGCCAGAGTGGAGACAGGGGGCTCTGGCTACACCTTC. Its translation is CSARVETGGSGYTF.

V usage is TRBV27 and J usage is TRBJ2-7; D unresolved. V was shortened by 6 bases and J by 3 bases, with 15 bases between the two germline ends. Germline values: CDR1 MNHEY, CDR2 SMNVEV (reference sequence). The CDR3 spans 14 residues. The CDR3 sequence is CASSLRAAYYEQYF. The CDR3 region has the DNA TGTGCCAGCAGCTTAAGGGCGGCGTACTACGAGCAGTACTTC.

This rearrangement joins TRBV19 to TRBJ1-2, with TRBD1 identical over 8 bases. Germline CDR1 reads LNHDA; CDR2 reads SQIVND (reference sequence). The V and J ends lost 10 bases and 8 bases, in that order; junction bases with no gene match: 18. This CDR3 region has 15 residues. DNA of the CDR3: TGTGCCACTGCAGTACCTTGGCAGGGGGCTCGAGGCTACACCTTC. It yields the protein CATAVPWQGARGYTF. The whole variable domain, filled in from reference TRBV19 and TRBJ1-2, reads DGGITQSPKYLFRKEGQNVTLSCEQNLNHDAMYWYRQDPGQGLRLIYYSQIVNDFQKGDIAEGYSVSREKKESFPLTVTSAQKNPTAFYLCATAVPWQGARGYTFGSGTRLTVV.

Many counts were recorded for this clonotype. The chain couples TRBV6-2 or TRBV6-3 to TRBJ2-3; 12 bases line up with TRBD1. The ends lost 0 bases at V and 3 bases at J; junction bases unmatched: 13. Germline V gene sequence: CDR1 MNHEY, CDR2 SVGEGT. CDR3 size: 20 residues. CDR3: CASSYSTYSGTGGGTDTQYF. The CDR3 DNA is TGTGCCAGCAGTTACTCGACTTACAGCGGGACAGGGGGCGGAACAGATACGCAGTATTTT.

This clonotype appeared a few times. This chain joins TRBV9 and TRBJ2-5, with 9 bases lining up with TRBD2. Germline lookup yields CDR1 SGDLS and CDR2 YYNGEE. The V gene end was trimmed by 5 bases and the J gene end by 6 bases; junction bases not matched to a gene: 8. The CDR3 consists of 14 residues. Written as DNA, the CDR3 is TGTGCCAGCAGTCCCGGACTAGCGAGGCAGACCCAGTACTTC. This codes for CASSPGLARQTQYF.

V is TRBV19 and J is TRBJ1-5; 9 bases agree with TRBD1. The V gene end was trimmed by 10 bases and the J gene end by 3 bases; junction bases not matched to a gene: 7. This CDR3 spans 14 amino acids. In germline, CDR1 is LNHDA, CDR2 SQIVND (reference sequence). CDR3 sequence (DNA): TGTGCCACTTCCCGGGACAGGGACAATCAGCCCCAGCATTTT. Protein sequence: CATSRDRDNQPQHF.

This clonotype was recorded at least ten times. The chain combines TRBV12-3 or TRBV12-4 with TRBJ2-2; 13 bases are shared with TRBD2. This CDR3 has 17 amino acids. J was trimmed by 5 bases and V by 5 bases; bases with no gene match: 8. The CDR3: CASSDPATSGGTGELFF. DNA of the CDR3: TGTGCCAGCAGTGATCCCGCGACTAGCGGGGGGACCGGGGAGCTGTTTTTT.

The chain carries TRBV6-1 and TRBJ2-7; D is unclear. Trimming cost V 10 bases and J 3 bases, with 22 bases left between them. Germline V gene sequence: CDR1 MNHNS, CDR2 SASEGT. CDR3 length: 15 residues. CDR3 DNA sequence: TGTGCCATCACAACCAACCACGGCCAGAACTACGAGCAGTACTTC. Translation gives CAITTNHGQNYEQYF.